The 23 T cell receptor beta chains reported below all come from one sample, sequenced in a study of control samples from healthy donors and cancer patients. Profiled with immunoSEQ multiplex PCR; TCRdb holds only in-frame clones, not every one. This sample has some 98,000 clones, with about 88% found just once. Sequencing input: PBMCs. Source of these receptors: a man in his 70s with lung cancer.

The chain recombines TRBV10-1 with TRBJ2-3; D might be TRBD1 or TRBD2, each matching 6 bases. Germline CDR1 reads WNHNN; CDR2 reads SYGVQD (reference sequence). V was clipped by 2 bases and J by 15 bases, with 15 bases between them. The CDR3 extends over 12 amino acids. This CDR3 reads CASSEEGDSYYF. The DNA of the CDR3 is TGCGCCAGCAGTGAGGAGGGGGACTCTTACTATTTT.

The chain has TRBV2 and TRBJ1-2; D is undetermined. Per germline, CDR1 SNHLY and CDR2 FYNNEI. V was trimmed by 2 bases and J by 4 bases, leaving 17 bases between them. CDR3 length equals 16 residues. The CDR3 coding sequence is TGTGCCAGCAGTGAACAGAGTTTTGGGCTAGGCTATGGCTACACCTTC. It encodes CASSEQSFGLGYGYTF.

J is TRBJ2-5 and V is TRBV7-9; D gene ambiguous. CDR3 size: 15 residues. V was trimmed by 4 bases and J by 1 base, leaving 13 bases between them. From germline, CDR1 is SEHNR and CDR2 FQNEAQ (reference sequence). The CDR3 region has the DNA TGTGCCAGCAGCTCATTCGGGTCCGGCCAAGAGACCCAGTACTTC. Translation: CASSSFGSGQETQYF.

This clone has only a few counts. The gene calls are TRBV19 and TRBJ2-4; D is unclear. Germline V gives CDR1 LNHDA, CDR2 SQIVND (reference sequence). Trimming removed 3 bases from V and 1 base from J, with 7 bases in between. This CDR3 has 14 amino acids. The CDR3 here is CASSIPSAKNIQYF. CDR3 bases: TGTGCCAGTAGTATCCCGTCGGCCAAAAACATTCAGTACTTC. Supplemented by reference TRBV19 and TRBJ2-4, the full variable domain reads DGGITQSPKYLFRKEGQNVTLSCEQNLNHDAMYWYRQDPGQGLRLIYYSQIVNDFQKGDIAEGYSVSREKKESFPLTVTSAQKNPTAFYLCASSIPSAKNIQYFGAGTRLSVL.

This chain links TRBV3-1 (or the pseudogene TRBV3-2) with TRBJ2-1; TRBD2 is a possible D gene (5 bases). The CDR3 is 16 residues long. The V gene's germline CDR1 is LGHDT and CDR2 YNNKEL (reference sequence). V was cut by 1 base and J by 0 bases, with 10 bases left in between. CDR3 region: CASSQVGSSSYNEQFF. DNA of the CDR3: TGTGCCAGCAGCCAAGTTGGGAGCTCCTCCTACAATGAGCAGTTCTTC.

This chain links TRBV5-1 with TRBJ1-3, with a possible D match to TRBD1 (6 bases). Germline V gene data show CDR1 as SGHRS and CDR2 as YFSETQ. Trimming removed 4 bases at V and 4 bases at J, with 15 bases between. CDR3 length: 15 amino acids. DNA of the CDR3: TGCGCCAGCAGCCTTTCCCCGGACAGAGGAAACACCATATATTTT. It yields the protein CASSLSPDRGNTIYF.

This clone was counted once. The chain links TRBV7-3 to TRBJ2-2, with TRBD2 matching over 9 bases. The CDR3 extends over 16 amino acids. Germline loops: CDR1 SGHTA, CDR2 FQGTGA. The J segment lost 1 base and the V segment lost 5 bases, leaving 5 bases of the junction unmatched. The CDR3 loop is CASSPRTSVNTGELFF. In DNA form, the CDR3 reads TGTGCCAGCAGCCCCCGGACTAGCGTGAACACCGGGGAGCTGTTTTTT.

The V and J genes are TRBV18 and TRBJ1-2; D might be TRBD1 (5 bases). CDR3 length equals 13 residues. Germline-derived CDR1 and CDR2 are KGHSH and LQKENI. V was shortened by 4 bases and J by 5 bases, with 11 bases between the two germline ends. The CDR3 DNA is TGTGCCAGCTCACTGGGGGAGTCATATGGCTACACCTTC. This codes for CASSLGESYGYTF. Looking up the rest from reference TRBV18 and TRBJ1-2 gives the full variable domain: NAGVMQNPRHLVRRRGQEARLRCSPMKGHSHVYWYRQLPEEGLKFMVYLQKENIIDESGMPKERFSAEFPKEGPSILRIQQVVRGDSAAYFCASSLGESYGYTFGSGTRLTVV.

CDR3 loop: CASSSHPFQLNTEAFF. In DNA, the CDR3 is TGTGCCAGCAGCTCGCACCCCTTTCAGCTGAACACTGAAGCTTTCTTT. V and J are TRBV11-2 and TRBJ1-1, with D hard to call. CDR1 is SGHAT, CDR2 FQNNGV, per germline. Trimming took 4 bases from V and 0 from J, leaving 15 bases between them. The CDR3 runs to 16 residues. Using reference TRBV11-2 and TRBJ1-1 for the parts outside the CDR3, the full variable domain is EAGVAQSPRYKIIEKRQSVAFWCNPISGHATLYWYQQILGQGPKLLIQFQNNGVVDDSQLPKDRFSAERLKGVDSTLKIQPAKLEDSAVYLCASSSHPFQLNTEAFFGQGTRLTVV.

The sample holds one count of this clone. V is TRBV7-9 and J is TRBJ2-1; the match to TRBD2 covers 7 bases. CDR3 size: 14 residues. From germline, CDR1 is SEHNR and CDR2 FQNEAQ (reference sequence). The ends lost 2 bases at V and 5 bases at J; junction bases unmatched: 3. CDR3 coding DNA: TGTGCCAGCAGCTTACCGGGGGGAGACAATGAGCAGTTCTTC. Translated: CASSLPGGDNEQFF.

This chain links TRBV6-1 with TRBJ1-1; no definite D call. Germline V gene data show CDR1 as MNHNS and CDR2 as SASEGT. This CDR3 is built from 14 residues. V was trimmed by 3 bases and J by 6 bases, leaving 14 bases between them. Written as DNA, the CDR3 is TGTGCCAGCAGTGAGACCAGACCCCGGCCTGAAGCTTTCTTT. It specifies CASSETRPRPEAFF.

In its sample, this clone was seen a few times. The chain joins TRBV27 to TRBJ2-3, with 7 nucleotides matching TRBD2. The V gene end was trimmed by 2 bases and the J gene end by 3 bases; junction bases not matched to a gene: 5. From germline, CDR1 is MNHEY and CDR2 SMNVEV (reference sequence). There are 15 residues in the CDR3. The CDR3 is CASSLGLVFTDTQYF. Here the CDR3 DNA reads TGTGCCAGCAGTTTAGGACTAGTTTTTACAGATACGCAGTATTTT.

This clone occurred once. The chain recombines TRBV5-1 with TRBJ1-3; TRBD1 might be the D (5 bases). The CDR3 extends over 15 amino acids. The germline V gene encodes CDR1 SGHRS and CDR2 YFSETQ. V was trimmed by 0 bases and J by 4 bases, leaving 11 bases between them. CDR3 nucleotides: TGCGCCAGCAGCTTGGGTCGGGGGTACGGAAACACCATATATTTT. It is translated as CASSLGRGYGNTIYF.

The chain carries TRBV12-3 or TRBV12-4 and TRBJ2-7, with D hard to call. V was shortened by 1 base and J by 6 bases, with 4 bases between the two germline ends. This CDR3 spans 11 amino acids. CDR3 region: CASSLGVEQYF. The CDR3 nucleotides are TGTGCCAGCAGTTTAGGGGTCGAGCAGTACTTC.

This clone was counted a few times. The rearrangement joins TRBV6-2 or TRBV6-3 to TRBJ1-2; possible D gene TRBD1, 5 bases. CDR3 length: 15 amino acids. The germline V gene encodes CDR1 MNHEY and CDR2 SVGEGT. V lost 6 bases, J lost 2 bases, and 16 bases lay in between. The CDR3 reads CASSRPGRRNYGYTF. CDR3 nucleotide sequence: TGTGCCAGCAGCCGACCGGGACGGAGGAACTATGGCTACACCTTC.

This chain uses TRBV5-1 with TRBJ2-1, with D perhaps TRBD1 (6 bases). Germline V gene lookup returns CDR1 SGHRS and CDR2 YFSETQ. V dropped 4 bases and J dropped 6 bases, with 11 bases sitting between them. This CDR3 has 13 amino acids. Here the CDR3 reads CASSPGVSNEQFF. In DNA form, the CDR3 reads TGCGCCAGCAGCCCAGGGGTCTCCAATGAGCAGTTCTTC.

This sequence joins TRBV9 and TRBJ1-2, with TRBD1 matching over 7 bases. Germline values: CDR1 SGDLS, CDR2 YYNGEE. The ends lost 4 bases at V and 6 bases at J; junction bases unmatched: 6. The CDR3 is made up of 13 amino acids. Here the CDR3 DNA reads TGTGCCAGCAGCCCGACAGGGTTTGATGGCTACACCTTC. Translation gives CASSPTGFDGYTF.

CDR3 nucleotides: TGTGCCTGGAGTGCGACAGGGTGGTCCTATGGCTACACCTTC. Amino acids: CAWSATGWSYGYTF. This chain joins TRBV30 and TRBJ1-2; 7 bases line up with TRBD1. The CDR3 runs to 14 residues. Per germline, CDR1 GTSNPN and CDR2 SVGIG (reference sequence). V lost 1 base to trimming and J lost 4 bases; unmatched junction nucleotides: 6.

This clone was seen only once. The chain has TRBV4-1 and TRBJ2-3; TRBD2 might be the D (6 bases). Germline CDR1 is MGHRA and CDR2 is YSYEKL. The CDR3 totals 18 residues. Between the trimmed V and J ends, which lost 0 bases and 3 bases, there was a span of 19 bases. CDR3 loop: CASSQEIGDGGPTDTQYF. CDR3 bases: TGCGCCAGCAGCCAAGAAATTGGAGACGGGGGTCCTACAGATACGCAGTATTTT.

The chain is built from TRBV9 and TRBJ2-1; the match to TRBD1 covers 8 bases. The CDR3 spans 15 residues. Germline trimming cut 6 bases from V and 6 bases from J; bases unmatched to any gene: 11. Germline V CDR1 and CDR2: SGDLS, YYNGEE. CDR3 DNA: TGTGCCAGCAACGCAGGGGGCCTGTTGACCAATGAGCAGTTCTTC. It encodes CASNAGGLLTNEQFF.

The V gene is TRBV2, the J gene TRBJ2-5, with 8 bases lining up with TRBD1. From germline, CDR1 is SNHLY and CDR2 FYNNEI. The CDR3 spans 16 residues. With 0 bases clipped from V and 7 bases from J, the junction kept 10 bases outside the gene matches. The CDR3 is CASSEARAGGAVTQYF. For the CDR3, the DNA is TGTGCCAGCAGTGAAGCGAGGGCAGGGGGCGCGGTGACCCAGTACTTC.

This rearrangement joins TRBV10-1 to TRBJ1-6; TRBD1 agrees at 7 bases. The CDR3 is made up of 15 amino acids. The trim removed 5 bases at V and 0 bases at J, leaving 1 base unmatched. Germline CDR1 reads WNHNN; CDR2 reads SYGVQD (reference sequence). The CDR3 nucleotides are TGCGCCAGCAGTCCAGGGGGCTCCTATAATTCACCCCTCCACTTT. As protein: CASSPGGSYNSPLHF.

V gene TRBV19 combines with J gene TRBJ1-2; the match to TRBD1 covers 7 bases. Looked up from germline, CDR1 is LNHDA and CDR2 is SQIVND (reference sequence). V trimming: 4 bases; J trimming: 4 bases; junction bases outside the gene matches: 6. The CDR3 sequence is 14 residues long. The CDR3 sequence: CASSTRTGFYGYTF. The CDR3 bases are TGTGCCAGTAGTACCCGGACAGGATTCTATGGCTACACCTTC.